This TCR beta chain was captured by sequencing in a study of regulatory T cells in long-lasting Graves disease. The wider study: The term persistent Graves' disease signified upward of 5 years on antithyroid drugs with positive TSH receptor antibodies. Whole-study results and caveats: More public clonotypes were shared by persistent patients (2,741) than by new patients (roughly 970). Persistent cases favored TRBV28, TRBJ1-2 and TRBJ2-5.

This clonotype was counted only a few times. The target antigen is unknown. Both iRepertoire HTBI primers and Arm-PCR of CDR3 regions were used to build the TCR beta libraries. TCRdb re-called the multiplex PCR reads with MiXCR, one entry per CDR3 protein. The sample includes some 440,000 distinct CDR3 sequences, around 20% seen only once; the top ten take approximately 7.8%. Time point noted: persistent/refractory GD, antithyroid drugs over 5 years with positive TRAb. PBMC-derived RNA was used for the TCR library. This CDR3 region has 17 residues. Trimming cost V 5 bases and J 6 bases; bases outside gene matches: 14. Germline loops: CDR1 LGHDT, CDR2 YNNKEL (reference sequence).

Sequencing was performed on peripheral blood mononuclear cells (PBMCs), taken when the disease was refractory, from a patient treated with antithyroid drugs. The J gene is TRBJ1-5, the V gene TRBV3-1, with 9 nucleotides matching TRBD1. The sequence was obtained from a female donor with Graves disease. Here the CDR3 reads CASSKGGDRVYGQPQHF. DNA for the CDR3: TGTGCCAGCAGCAAAGGGGGGGACAGGGTTTACGGTCAGCCCCAGCATTTT. Filled out from reference TRBV3-1 and TRBJ1-5, the complete variable domain reads DTAVSQTPKYLVTQMGNDKSIKCEQNLGHDTMYWYKQDSKKFLKIMFSYNNKELIINETVPNRFSPKSPDKAHLNLHINSLELGDSAVYFCASSKGGDRVYGQPQHFGDGTRLSIL.